The entry that follows covers one T cell receptor (beta chain) sequence. In the study's own analysis: Estimated nucleated cell counts came from reference gene primer amplification. Assay: immunoSEQ multiplex PCR; the TCRdb copy retains only in-frame clones and omits some. The V and J calls and clone size were taken over from that table, and D and trimming were inferred from the DNA. Among 150,000 to 200,000 clones listed, around nine tenths were seen once. This specimen belongs to a study of blood T cell repertoires in COVID-19. Study details: PBMCs, B-cell-depleted T cells, or T cells provided the cDNA or gDNA that made up the material.

Membership in each cohort depended on participant-reported clinical history. The CDR3 covers 13 residues. The V end was cut by 0 bases, the J end by 10 bases, with 7 bases between. Germline loops: CDR1 MNHEY, CDR2 SMNVEV (reference sequence). The clonotype was recovered from a woman under 30 who had recovered from COVID-19. The chain joins TRBV27 to TRBJ1-6; D not certain. The sequenced sample consisted of PBMCs or T cells enriched from blood (not recorded which). This CDR3 reads CASSLSRGSPLHF. CDR3 DNA sequence: TGTGCCAGCAGTTTATCAAGAGGATCACCCCTCCACTTT.